A selection of T cell receptor beta chains follows, all from one sample in a study of monozygotic twins with inflammatory bowel disease. TCRdb reprocessed the 5' RACE reads, keeping one entry per CDR3 protein, no DNA. The table for this sample gives roughly 170,000 distinct CDR3 sequences. Sequenced material: blood. These receptors all stem from a human donor with ulcerative colitis or Crohn's disease, or a healthy co-twin of an affected twin (not recorded which). Each CDR3 is given with its conserved first and last residue.

CDR3 protein: CASSRTGPLDTQYF
J gene: TRBJ2-3
V gene: TRBV5-1

CDR3 protein: CASGKPGGTGELFF
J gene: TRBJ2-2
V gene: TRBV28

CDR3 protein: CASSLEGRNTEAFF
J gene: TRBJ1-1
V gene: TRBV5-1

CDR3 protein: CASSTGTSGAGTDTQYF
J gene: TRBJ2-3
V gene: TRBV28

CDR3 protein: CASSSHGFRANTEAFF
J gene: TRBJ1-1
V gene: TRBV5-1

CDR3 protein: CASSPGQDYGYTF
J gene: TRBJ1-2
V gene: TRBV18

CDR3 protein: CASRGGAGSNQPQHF
J gene: TRBJ1-5
V gene: TRBV6-1

CDR3 protein: CSVGFGGTASSYEQYF
J gene: TRBJ2-7
V gene: TRBV29-1

CDR3 protein: CASSLAREGEAFF
J gene: TRBJ1-1
V gene: TRBV7-2

CDR3 protein: CSVMQGSFDGYTF
J gene: TRBJ1-2
V gene: TRBV20-1

CDR3 protein: CASNGTPLNIQYF
J gene: TRBJ2-4
V gene: TRBV28

CDR3 protein: CSARQGGTNYGYTF
J gene: TRBJ1-2
V gene: TRBV20-1

CDR3 protein: CSAKKQGSTEAFF
J gene: TRBJ1-1
V gene: TRBV20-1

CDR3 protein: CASRAGTAPNYGYTF
J gene: TRBJ1-2
V gene: TRBV6-1

CDR3 protein: CASSWGSLEQFF
J gene: TRBJ2-1
V gene: TRBV7-2

CDR3 protein: CASAQGVLNEKLFF
J gene: TRBJ1-4
V gene: TRBV5-1

CDR3 protein: CASSPDRPAGYGYTF
J gene: TRBJ1-2
V gene: TRBV27

CDR3 protein: CASSWGGTPLGEQFF
J gene: TRBJ2-1
V gene: TRBV5-1

CDR3 protein: CTSSNGVTGRDNEQFF
J gene: TRBJ2-1
V gene: TRBV5-1

CDR3 protein: CASSGTFYEQYF
J gene: TRBJ2-7
V gene: TRBV28

CDR3 protein: CASSLWRDRTDTQYF
J gene: TRBJ2-3
V gene: TRBV7-9

CDR3 protein: CSARDEGPGYGYTF
J gene: TRBJ1-2
V gene: TRBV20-1

CDR3 protein: CAWKGGATEQYF
J gene: TRBJ2-7
V gene: TRBV30

CDR3 protein: CASSLSGTDNEKLFF
J gene: TRBJ1-4
V gene: TRBV5-1

CDR3 protein: CSAAPTSGRVTGELFF
J gene: TRBJ2-2
V gene: TRBV20-1

CDR3 protein: CASSSGQFVPSYEQYF
J gene: TRBJ2-7
V gene: TRBV28

CDR3 protein: CASSPGTKTEAFF
J gene: TRBJ1-1
V gene: TRBV2

CDR3 protein: CASSRAKLGADSPLHF
J gene: TRBJ1-6
V gene: TRBV28

CDR3 protein: CASSHGEGKIEQYF
J gene: TRBJ2-7
V gene: TRBV2

CDR3 protein: CASSSSGGINEKLFF
J gene: TRBJ1-4
V gene: TRBV5-1

CDR3 protein: CASSVGRGNQPQHF
J gene: TRBJ1-5
V gene: TRBV2

CDR3 protein: CASSQVTGVGETQYF
J gene: TRBJ2-5
V gene: TRBV4-2

CDR3 protein: CAWSVSTNGSPLHF
J gene: TRBJ1-6
V gene: TRBV30

CDR3 protein: CASSFRGNTYNEQFF
J gene: TRBJ2-1
V gene: TRBV28

CDR3 protein: CASSSGRRGASEQFF
J gene: TRBJ2-1
V gene: TRBV7-2

CDR3 protein: CASSFSVRRSYNSPLHF
J gene: TRBJ1-6
V gene: TRBV5-4

CDR3 protein: CATSRAGATDTQYF
J gene: TRBJ2-3
V gene: TRBV24-1

CDR3 protein: CASSFTGGGSNQPQHF
J gene: TRBJ1-5
V gene: TRBV27

CDR3 protein: CASSKGPDRRAYEQYF
J gene: TRBJ2-7
V gene: TRBV21-1

CDR3 protein: CSASVQGKEAQPQHF
J gene: TRBJ1-5
V gene: TRBV20-1

CDR3 protein: CASSQDEGGDTEAFF
J gene: TRBJ1-1
V gene: TRBV3-1

CDR3 protein: CATSGSTETQYF
J gene: TRBJ2-5
V gene: TRBV24-1

CDR3 protein: CASSWGLAGEYNEQFF
J gene: TRBJ2-1
V gene: TRBV5-1

CDR3 protein: CASSARTSGSNTDTQYF
J gene: TRBJ2-3
V gene: TRBV9